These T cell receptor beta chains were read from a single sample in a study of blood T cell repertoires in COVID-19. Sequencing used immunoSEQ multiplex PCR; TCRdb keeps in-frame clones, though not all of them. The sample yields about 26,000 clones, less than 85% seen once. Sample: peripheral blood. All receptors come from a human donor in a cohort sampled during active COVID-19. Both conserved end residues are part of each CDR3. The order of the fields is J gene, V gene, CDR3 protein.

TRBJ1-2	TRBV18	CASSDLLLGQGKTGYTF
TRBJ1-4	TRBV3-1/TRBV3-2	CASSQYWSEKLFF
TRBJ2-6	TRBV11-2	CASSFSPGFSGANVLTF
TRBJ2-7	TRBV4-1	CASSHSTRAGTEAYEQYF
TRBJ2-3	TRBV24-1	CATSDPGGDTQYF
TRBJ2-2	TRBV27	CASSLRAGELFF
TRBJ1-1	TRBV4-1	CASSLQNSEAFF
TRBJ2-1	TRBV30	CAAQALSGRAGEQFF
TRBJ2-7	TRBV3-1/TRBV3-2	CASSQALWDTTEQYF
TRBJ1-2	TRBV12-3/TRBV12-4	CASVLDFYGYTF
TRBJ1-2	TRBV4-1	CASSEGQGVGTGYGYTF
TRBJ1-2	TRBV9	CASSVDINPTNYGYTF
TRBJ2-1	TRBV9	CASSVVGLAGGSSYNEQFF
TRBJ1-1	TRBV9	CASGGLNTEAFF
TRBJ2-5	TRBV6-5	CASSHRGRGETQYF
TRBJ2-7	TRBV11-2	CASTPSYEQYF
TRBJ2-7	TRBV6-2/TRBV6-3	CASRPSGSSYEQYF
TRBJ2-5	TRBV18	CASSPLGGEETQYF
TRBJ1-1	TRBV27	CASSFGTYRDSEAFF
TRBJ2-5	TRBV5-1	CASSEGGQETQYF
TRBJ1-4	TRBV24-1	CATSGTRQGAQTNEKLFF
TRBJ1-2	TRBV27	CATLTLNVDRLTYGYTF
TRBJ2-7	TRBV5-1	CASSLGQGLDSYEQYF
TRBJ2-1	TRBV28	CASSRLAGGRYNEQFF
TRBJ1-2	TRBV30	CAWSVTGRADYGYTF
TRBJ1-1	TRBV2	CASSEVVAGGTEAFF
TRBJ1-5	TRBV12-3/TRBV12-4	CASSFGDREAQHF
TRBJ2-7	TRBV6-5	CASILWTGGAYEQYF
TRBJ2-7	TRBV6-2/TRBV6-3	CASSSLTGKYEQYF
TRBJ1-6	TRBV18	CASSWTENNSPLHF
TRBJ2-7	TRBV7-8	CASSLVTSSSSYEQYF
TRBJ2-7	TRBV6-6	CASSPGTGFSYEQYF
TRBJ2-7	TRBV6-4	CARPLSGTGNGEQYF
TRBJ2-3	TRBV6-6	CASSSQEPDTQYF
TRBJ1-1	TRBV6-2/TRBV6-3	CASSRLTGEAFF
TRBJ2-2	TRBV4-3	CASSQDSHSRELFF
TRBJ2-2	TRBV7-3	CASRPLNTGELFF
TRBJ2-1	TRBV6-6	CASSGTGGGEQFF
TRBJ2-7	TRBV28	CASSLLGAAEGYEQYF
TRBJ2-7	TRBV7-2	CASSLGGLGAYEQYF
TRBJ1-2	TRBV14	CASSPKREGCPTNYGYTF
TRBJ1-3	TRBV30	CAWSVQVRLGNTIYF
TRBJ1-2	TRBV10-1	CASSESRTSPYGYTF
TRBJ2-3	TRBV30	CAWRIAGALDTQYF
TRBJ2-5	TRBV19	CASSTGLAGETQYF
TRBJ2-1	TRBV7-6	CASSQEALPPNEQFF
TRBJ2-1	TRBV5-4	CASSHTGDTSEQFF
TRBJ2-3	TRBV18	CASSPSLDRILTDTQYF
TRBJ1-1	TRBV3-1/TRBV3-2	CASSRNPRGNTEAFF
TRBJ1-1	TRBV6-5	CASSSSYDRNEAFF